One and the same sample provided the 10 T cell receptor beta chains below, sequenced in a study of cytomegalovirus exposure and HLA in healthy donors. Measured with immunoSEQ multiplex PCR; TCRdb has only the in-frame clones, and not every one. The table has 200,000 to 250,000 clones, more than 75% seen once; the top ten hold around 12%. What was sequenced was PBMCs. The receptors were sampled from a man younger than 35 in good health and CMV-seropositive.

This clone has only a few counts. The genes are TRBV5-1 and TRBJ1-2, with 9 bases that match TRBD1. Germline lookup yields CDR1 SGHRS and CDR2 YFSETQ. V lost 4 bases to trimming and J lost 8 bases; unmatched junction nucleotides: 12. The CDR3 loop spans 15 amino acids. The CDR3: CASSPQGADIWGYTF. The CDR3 bases are TGCGCCAGCAGCCCACAGGGGGCCGACATCTGGGGCTACACCTTC.

The chain recombines TRBV28 with TRBJ1-5; TRBD1 agrees at 9 bases. This CDR3 is built from 13 residues. With V trimmed by 9 bases and J by 6 bases, 6 bases remained unmatched. CDR1 MDHEN and CDR2 SYDVKM come from the germline V gene. The CDR3 region is CASNYRGLQPQHF. Written as DNA, the CDR3 is TGTGCCAGTAATTACAGGGGGCTTCAGCCCCAGCATTTT. Full variable domain (missing parts from reference TRBV28 and TRBJ1-5): DVKVTQSSRYLVKRTGEKVFLECVQDMDHENMFWYRQDPGLGLRLIYFSYDVKMKEKGDIPEGYSVSREKKERFSLILESASTNQTSMYLCASNYRGLQPQHFGDGTRLSIL.

The rearrangement joins TRBV12-2 to TRBJ2-1; the DNA was not compared with TRBD2, the D call given in the table. TRBV12-2 is annotated as a pseudogene. The CDR3 covers 16 residues. The DNA for the CDR3 is TGTGCAAGTCGCTTAGCGGGGACTAGTTCCTACAATGAGCAGTTCTTC. The encoded protein is CASRLAGTSSYNEQFF.

The genes are TRBV13 and TRBJ1-1, with D possibly being TRBD1 (6 bases). Germline V gives CDR1 PRHDT, CDR2 FYEKMQ (reference sequence). V lost 5 bases to trimming and J lost 7 bases, with 14 bases between them. This CDR3 has 13 residues. CDR3 sequence (DNA): TGTGCCAGCAGCGTTGGCCGGGACATTGAAGCTTTCTTT. Amino acids: CASSVGRDIEAFF.

The chain's CDR3 is CASSLAGGILSTDTQYF. In DNA, the CDR3 is TGTGCCAGCAGTTTAGCGGGAGGCATTCTTAGCACAGATACGCAGTATTTT. The chain combines TRBV27 with TRBJ2-3; 8 bases map to TRBD2. This CDR3 region has 17 residues. CDR1 and CDR2 from the germline V gene are MNHEY and SMNVEV (reference sequence). V lost 2 bases to trimming and J lost 0 bases; unmatched junction nucleotides: 7.

This chain links TRBV30 with TRBJ1-5; D is possibly TRBD1 (5 bases). Germline V gene lookup returns CDR1 GTSNPN and CDR2 SVGIG (reference sequence). Trimming took 1 base from V and 4 from J, leaving 11 bases between them. This CDR3 comprises 14 residues. CDR3 DNA: TGTGCCTGGAGTGGGGGACTCGAGAATCAGCCCCAGCATTTT. Translating it yields CAWSGGLENQPQHF.

This chain links TRBV2 with TRBJ2-3; D might be TRBD1 (5 bases). The germline CDR1 and CDR2 sequences are SNHLY and FYNNEI. This CDR3 contains 14 residues. Deletions cut 4 bases from V and 4 bases from J, with 12 bases between. The CDR3: CASSATVTADTQYF. CDR3 nucleotides: TGTGCCAGCAGTGCAACGGTGACAGCAGATACGCAGTATTTT. Supplemented by reference TRBV2 and TRBJ2-3, the full variable domain reads EPEVTQTPSHQVTQMGQEVILRCVPISNHLYFYWYRQILGQKVEFLVSFYNNEISEKSEIFDDQFSVERPDGSNFTLKIRSTKLEDSAMYFCASSATVTADTQYFGPGTRLTVL.

The chain is built from TRBV19 and TRBJ2-7; D call uncertain. V dropped 0 bases and J dropped 2 bases, with 8 bases sitting between them. The CDR3 sequence is 14 residues long. Germline CDR1 is LNHDA and CDR2 is SQIVND (reference sequence). The CDR3 nucleotides read TGTGCCAGTAGTATAGAGACGGGCCCCTACGAGCAGTACTTC. Translated: CASSIETGPYEQYF.

The chain couples TRBV30 to TRBJ2-5; the D is unclear. V lost 0 bases and J lost 2, with 7 bases in between. The germline V gene encodes CDR1 GTSNPN and CDR2 SVGIG (reference sequence). The CDR3 is 13 amino acids. CDR3 protein: CAWSVTVQETQYF. CDR3 DNA: TGTGCCTGGAGTGTAACCGTACAAGAGACCCAGTACTTC.

The chain uses TRBV5-1 and TRBJ2-3; 12 bases are a match to TRBD1. This CDR3 contains 16 residues. Trimming cost V 0 bases and J 4 bases; bases outside gene matches: 3. Germline assignment: CDR1 SGHRS and CDR2 YFSETQ. CDR3 in amino acids: CASSLEGQGAPDTQYF. DNA for the CDR3: TGCGCCAGCAGCTTGGAGGGACAGGGGGCGCCAGATACGCAGTATTTT.